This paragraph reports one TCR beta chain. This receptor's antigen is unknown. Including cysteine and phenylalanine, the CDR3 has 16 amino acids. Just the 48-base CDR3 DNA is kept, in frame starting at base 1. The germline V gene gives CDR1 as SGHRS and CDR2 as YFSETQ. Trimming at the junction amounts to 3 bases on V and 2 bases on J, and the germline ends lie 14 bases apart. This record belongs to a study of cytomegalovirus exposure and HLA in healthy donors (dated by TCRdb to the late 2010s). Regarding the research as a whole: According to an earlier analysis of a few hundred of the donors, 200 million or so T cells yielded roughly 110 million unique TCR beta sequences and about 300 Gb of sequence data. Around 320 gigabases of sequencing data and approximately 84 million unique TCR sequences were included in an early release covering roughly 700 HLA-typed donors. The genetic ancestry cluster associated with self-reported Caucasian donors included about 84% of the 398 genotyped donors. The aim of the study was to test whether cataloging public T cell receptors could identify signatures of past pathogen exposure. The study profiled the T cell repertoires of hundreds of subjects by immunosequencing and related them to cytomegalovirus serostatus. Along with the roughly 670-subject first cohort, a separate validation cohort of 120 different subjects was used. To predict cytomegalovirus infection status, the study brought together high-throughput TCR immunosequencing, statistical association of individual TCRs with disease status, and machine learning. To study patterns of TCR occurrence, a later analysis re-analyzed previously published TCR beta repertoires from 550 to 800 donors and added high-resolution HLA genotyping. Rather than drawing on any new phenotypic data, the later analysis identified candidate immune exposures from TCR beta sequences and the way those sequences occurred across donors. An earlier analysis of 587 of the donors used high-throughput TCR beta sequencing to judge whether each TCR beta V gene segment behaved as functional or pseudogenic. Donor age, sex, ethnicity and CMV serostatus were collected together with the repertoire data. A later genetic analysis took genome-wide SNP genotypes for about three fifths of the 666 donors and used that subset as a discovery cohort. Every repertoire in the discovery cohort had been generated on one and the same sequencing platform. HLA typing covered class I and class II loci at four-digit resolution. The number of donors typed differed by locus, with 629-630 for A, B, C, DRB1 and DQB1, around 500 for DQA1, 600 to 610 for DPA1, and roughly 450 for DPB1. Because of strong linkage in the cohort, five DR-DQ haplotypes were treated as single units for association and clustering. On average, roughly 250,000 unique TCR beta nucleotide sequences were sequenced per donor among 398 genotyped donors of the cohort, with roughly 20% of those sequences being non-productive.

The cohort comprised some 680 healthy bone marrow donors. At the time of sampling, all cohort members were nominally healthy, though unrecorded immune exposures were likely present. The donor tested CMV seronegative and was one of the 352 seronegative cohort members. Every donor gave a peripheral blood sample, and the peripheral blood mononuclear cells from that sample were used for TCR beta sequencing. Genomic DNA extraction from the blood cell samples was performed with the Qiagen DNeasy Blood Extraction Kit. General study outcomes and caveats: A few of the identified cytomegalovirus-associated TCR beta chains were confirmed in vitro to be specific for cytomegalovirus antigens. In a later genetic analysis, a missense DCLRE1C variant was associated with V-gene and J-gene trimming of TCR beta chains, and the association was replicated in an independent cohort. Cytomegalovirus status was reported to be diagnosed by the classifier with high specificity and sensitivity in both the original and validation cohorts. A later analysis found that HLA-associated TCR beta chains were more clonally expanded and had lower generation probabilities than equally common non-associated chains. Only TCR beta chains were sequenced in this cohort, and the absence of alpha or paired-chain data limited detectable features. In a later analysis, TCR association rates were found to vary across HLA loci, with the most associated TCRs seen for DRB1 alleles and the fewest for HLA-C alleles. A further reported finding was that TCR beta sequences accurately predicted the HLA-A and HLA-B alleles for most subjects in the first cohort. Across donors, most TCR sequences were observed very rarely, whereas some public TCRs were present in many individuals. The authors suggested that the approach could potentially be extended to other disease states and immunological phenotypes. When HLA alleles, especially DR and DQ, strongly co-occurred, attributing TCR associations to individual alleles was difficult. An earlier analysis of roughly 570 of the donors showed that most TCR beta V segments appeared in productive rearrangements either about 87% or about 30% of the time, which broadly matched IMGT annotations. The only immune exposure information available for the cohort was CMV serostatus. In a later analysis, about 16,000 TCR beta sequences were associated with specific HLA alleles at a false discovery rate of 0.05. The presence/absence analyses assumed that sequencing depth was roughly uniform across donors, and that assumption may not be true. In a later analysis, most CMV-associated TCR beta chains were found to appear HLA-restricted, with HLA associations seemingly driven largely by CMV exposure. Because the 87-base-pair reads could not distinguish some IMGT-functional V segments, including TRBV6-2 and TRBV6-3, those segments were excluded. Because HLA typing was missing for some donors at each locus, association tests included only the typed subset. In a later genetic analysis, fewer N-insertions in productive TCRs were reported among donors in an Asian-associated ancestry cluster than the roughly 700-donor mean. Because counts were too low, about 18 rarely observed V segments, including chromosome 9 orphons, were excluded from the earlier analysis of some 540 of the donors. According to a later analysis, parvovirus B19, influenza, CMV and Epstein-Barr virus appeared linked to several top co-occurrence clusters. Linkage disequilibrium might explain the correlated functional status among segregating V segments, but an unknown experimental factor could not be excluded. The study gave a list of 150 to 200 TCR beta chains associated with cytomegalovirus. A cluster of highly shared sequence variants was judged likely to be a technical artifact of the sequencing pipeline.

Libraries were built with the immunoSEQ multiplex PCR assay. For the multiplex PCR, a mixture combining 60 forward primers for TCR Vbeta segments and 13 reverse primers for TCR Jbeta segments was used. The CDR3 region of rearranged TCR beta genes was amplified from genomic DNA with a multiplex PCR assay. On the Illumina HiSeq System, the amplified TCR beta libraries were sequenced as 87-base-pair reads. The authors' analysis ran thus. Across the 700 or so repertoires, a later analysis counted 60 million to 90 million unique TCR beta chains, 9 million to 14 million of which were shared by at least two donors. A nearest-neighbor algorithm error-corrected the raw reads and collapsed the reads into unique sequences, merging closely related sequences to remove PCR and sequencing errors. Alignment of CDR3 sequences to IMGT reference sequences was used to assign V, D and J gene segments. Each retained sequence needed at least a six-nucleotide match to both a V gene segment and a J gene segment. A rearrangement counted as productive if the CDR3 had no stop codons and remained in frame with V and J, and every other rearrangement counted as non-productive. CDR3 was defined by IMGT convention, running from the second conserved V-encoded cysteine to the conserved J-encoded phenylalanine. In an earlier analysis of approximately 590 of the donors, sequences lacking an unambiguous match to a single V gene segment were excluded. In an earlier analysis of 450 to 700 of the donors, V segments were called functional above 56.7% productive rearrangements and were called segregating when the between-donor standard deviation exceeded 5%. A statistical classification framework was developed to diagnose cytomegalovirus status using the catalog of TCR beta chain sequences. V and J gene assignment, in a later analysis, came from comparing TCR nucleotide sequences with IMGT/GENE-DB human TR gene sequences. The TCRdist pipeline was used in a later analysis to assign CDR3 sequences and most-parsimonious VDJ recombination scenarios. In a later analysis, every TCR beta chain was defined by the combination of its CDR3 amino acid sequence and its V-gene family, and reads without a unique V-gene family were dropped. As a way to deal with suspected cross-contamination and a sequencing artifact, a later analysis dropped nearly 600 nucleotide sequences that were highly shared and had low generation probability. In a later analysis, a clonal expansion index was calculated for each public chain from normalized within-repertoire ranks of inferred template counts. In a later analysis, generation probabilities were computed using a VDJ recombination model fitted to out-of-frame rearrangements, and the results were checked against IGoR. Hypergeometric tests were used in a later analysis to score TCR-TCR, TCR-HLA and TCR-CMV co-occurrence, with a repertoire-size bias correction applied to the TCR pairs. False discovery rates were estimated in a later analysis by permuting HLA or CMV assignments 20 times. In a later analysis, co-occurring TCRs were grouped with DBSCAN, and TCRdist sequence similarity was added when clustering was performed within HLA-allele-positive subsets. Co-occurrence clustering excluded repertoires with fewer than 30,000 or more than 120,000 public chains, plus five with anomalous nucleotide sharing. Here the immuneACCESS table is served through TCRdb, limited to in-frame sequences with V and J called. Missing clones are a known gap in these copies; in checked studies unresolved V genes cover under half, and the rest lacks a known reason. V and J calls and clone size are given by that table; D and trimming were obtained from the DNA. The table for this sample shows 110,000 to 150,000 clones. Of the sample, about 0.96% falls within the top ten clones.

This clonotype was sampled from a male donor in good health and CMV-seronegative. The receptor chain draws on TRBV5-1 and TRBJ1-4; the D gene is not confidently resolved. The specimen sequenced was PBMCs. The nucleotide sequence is TGCGCCAGCAGCTCCCGAGGGCAGGCGACTAATGAAAAACTGTTTTTT. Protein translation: CASSSRGQATNEKLFF.